The 12 T cell receptor beta chains listed next were all sequenced from one sample in a study of cytomegalovirus exposure and HLA in healthy donors. PCR amplification relied on 60 Vbeta primers (plus 13 Jbeta primers). The table came from immunoSEQ multiplex PCR; TCRdb's copy has only in-frame clones and leaves some out. This sample has 130,000 to 150,000 clones, with roughly 87% found just once. The specimen was PBMCs. The receptors were gathered from a man under 40 in good health and CMV-seropositive.

The rearrangement links TRBV19 to TRBJ1-1, with no clear D. The CDR3 runs to 11 residues. V lost 6 bases, J lost 4 bases, and 6 bases lay in between. The germline CDR1 and CDR2 sequences are LNHDA and SQIVND (reference sequence). This CDR3 reads CASRPGTEAFF. CDR3 nucleotides: TGTGCCAGTAGACCCGGCACTGAAGCTTTCTTT.

The chain combines TRBV5-4 with TRBJ2-4; 9 bases are a match to TRBD1. The CDR3 covers 17 residues. The germline V gene encodes CDR1 SGHNT and CDR2 YYREEE (reference sequence). The V segment lost 4 bases and the J segment 0 bases; nucleotides outside the gene matches: 8. The CDR3 DNA reads as TGTGCCAGCAGCCTGGGACAGGGCCCGCTAGCCAAAAACATTCAGTACTTC. As protein: CASSLGQGPLAKNIQYF.

The rearrangement links TRBV11-2 to TRBJ2-7; 8 bases line up with TRBD1. Germline CDR1 reads SGHAT; CDR2 reads FQNNGV. The CDR3 extends over 16 amino acids. The V gene end was trimmed by 4 bases and the J gene end by 4 bases; junction bases not matched to a gene: 12. The CDR3 region is CASSSGWTGTTYEQYF. The DNA of the CDR3 is TGTGCCAGCAGCTCTGGATGGACAGGGACGACGTACGAGCAGTACTTC.

The genes are TRBV5-4 and TRBJ2-1; D is possibly TRBD1 (5 bases). V lost 3 bases and J lost 3, with 13 bases in between. The germline V gene has CDR1 SGHNT and CDR2 YYREEE (reference sequence). CDR3 length: 15 residues. The CDR3 sequence: CASSSGHRGYNEQFF. In DNA form, the CDR3 reads TGTGCCAGCAGCTCCGGACATAGGGGCTACAATGAGCAGTTCTTC.

This sequence joins TRBV6-5 and TRBJ2-1; possibly TRBD1 for D (6 bases). Looked up from germline, CDR1 is MNHEY and CDR2 is SVGAGI. Trimming took off 5 bases at V and 4 bases at J, with 9 bases between the two ends. This CDR3 has 13 amino acids. The CDR3 DNA sequence: TGTGCCAGCAGTCGGACAGTTTACAATGAGCAGTTCTTC. Its protein product is CASSRTVYNEQFF.

The rearrangement joins TRBV28 to TRBJ2-7; TRBD1 aligns across 9 bases. There are 15 residues in the CDR3. The ends lost 7 bases at V and 3 bases at J; junction bases unmatched: 10. Germline loops: CDR1 MDHEN, CDR2 SYDVKM. This chain's CDR3 is CASILKGQGNYEQYF. The CDR3 DNA is TGTGCCAGCATTTTGAAGGGACAGGGTAACTACGAGCAGTACTTC.

The chain combines TRBV5-4 with TRBJ2-1; D unclear. The V end was cut by 0 bases, the J end by 12 bases, with 10 bases between. Looked up from germline, CDR1 is SGHNT and CDR2 is YYREEE (reference sequence). The CDR3 covers 12 residues. The CDR3 sequence is CASSLEAERQFF. As DNA, the CDR3 is TGTGCCAGCAGCTTGGAGGCGGAGCGGCAGTTCTTC.

The CDR3 loop is CASSLLSGTGSGYTF. The CDR3 DNA reads as TGTGCCAGCAGTTTATTGTCCGGGACAGGGAGTGGCTACACCTTC. The chain carries TRBV28 and TRBJ1-2; 9 nucleotides line up with TRBD1. This CDR3 contains 15 residues. The V segment lost 1 base and the J segment 7 bases; nucleotides outside the gene matches: 7. Germline V lookup: CDR1 MDHEN, CDR2 SYDVKM.

The count of this clone is one. This chain links TRBV7-9 with TRBJ2-1; 13 bases align to TRBD2. The CDR3 spans 15 residues. Germline values: CDR1 SEHNR, CDR2 FQNEAQ (reference sequence). V gave up 5 bases and J gave up 10 bases; unmatched junction bases: 8. DNA of the CDR3: TGTGCCAGCAGCGTCGGACTAGCGGGAGTAGGAGAGCAGTTCTTC. This gives the protein CASSVGLAGVGEQFF.

This clone was detected only a few times. The chain carries TRBV5-6 and TRBJ2-7; TRBD1 matches at 11 bases. V was clipped by 3 bases and J by 6 bases; unmatched bases: 11. The germline V gene encodes CDR1 SGHDT and CDR2 YYEEEE. The CDR3 is 16 amino acids. The DNA of the CDR3 is TGTGCCAGCAGCTCTCTACCGGGACAGGGGGTAAGCGAGCAGTACTTC. Translation gives CASSSLPGQGVSEQYF.

With respect to this clone: The sample contains more than one DNA sequence encoding this CDR3. J is TRBJ2-1 and V is TRBV6-4, with 12 nucleotides matching TRBD2. Trimming cost V 4 bases and J 7 bases; bases outside gene matches: 2. CDR3 length: 14 residues. The V gene's germline CDR1 is MRHNA and CDR2 SNTAGT. In nucleotides, the CDR3 is TGTGCCAGCAGTGGACTAGCGGGGGATAATGAGCAGTTCTTC. It translates to CASSGLAGDNEQFF.

The V gene is TRBV29-1, the J gene TRBJ2-7, with 7 bases fitting TRBD1. V lost 4 bases and J lost 4; bases outside the gene matches: 4. CDR3 length equals 12 residues. CDR1 and CDR2 from the germline V gene are SQVTM and ANQGSEA. The CDR3 reads CSVGQGVYEQYF. The CDR3, as DNA: TGCAGCGTTGGGCAGGGGGTTTACGAGCAGTACTTC.